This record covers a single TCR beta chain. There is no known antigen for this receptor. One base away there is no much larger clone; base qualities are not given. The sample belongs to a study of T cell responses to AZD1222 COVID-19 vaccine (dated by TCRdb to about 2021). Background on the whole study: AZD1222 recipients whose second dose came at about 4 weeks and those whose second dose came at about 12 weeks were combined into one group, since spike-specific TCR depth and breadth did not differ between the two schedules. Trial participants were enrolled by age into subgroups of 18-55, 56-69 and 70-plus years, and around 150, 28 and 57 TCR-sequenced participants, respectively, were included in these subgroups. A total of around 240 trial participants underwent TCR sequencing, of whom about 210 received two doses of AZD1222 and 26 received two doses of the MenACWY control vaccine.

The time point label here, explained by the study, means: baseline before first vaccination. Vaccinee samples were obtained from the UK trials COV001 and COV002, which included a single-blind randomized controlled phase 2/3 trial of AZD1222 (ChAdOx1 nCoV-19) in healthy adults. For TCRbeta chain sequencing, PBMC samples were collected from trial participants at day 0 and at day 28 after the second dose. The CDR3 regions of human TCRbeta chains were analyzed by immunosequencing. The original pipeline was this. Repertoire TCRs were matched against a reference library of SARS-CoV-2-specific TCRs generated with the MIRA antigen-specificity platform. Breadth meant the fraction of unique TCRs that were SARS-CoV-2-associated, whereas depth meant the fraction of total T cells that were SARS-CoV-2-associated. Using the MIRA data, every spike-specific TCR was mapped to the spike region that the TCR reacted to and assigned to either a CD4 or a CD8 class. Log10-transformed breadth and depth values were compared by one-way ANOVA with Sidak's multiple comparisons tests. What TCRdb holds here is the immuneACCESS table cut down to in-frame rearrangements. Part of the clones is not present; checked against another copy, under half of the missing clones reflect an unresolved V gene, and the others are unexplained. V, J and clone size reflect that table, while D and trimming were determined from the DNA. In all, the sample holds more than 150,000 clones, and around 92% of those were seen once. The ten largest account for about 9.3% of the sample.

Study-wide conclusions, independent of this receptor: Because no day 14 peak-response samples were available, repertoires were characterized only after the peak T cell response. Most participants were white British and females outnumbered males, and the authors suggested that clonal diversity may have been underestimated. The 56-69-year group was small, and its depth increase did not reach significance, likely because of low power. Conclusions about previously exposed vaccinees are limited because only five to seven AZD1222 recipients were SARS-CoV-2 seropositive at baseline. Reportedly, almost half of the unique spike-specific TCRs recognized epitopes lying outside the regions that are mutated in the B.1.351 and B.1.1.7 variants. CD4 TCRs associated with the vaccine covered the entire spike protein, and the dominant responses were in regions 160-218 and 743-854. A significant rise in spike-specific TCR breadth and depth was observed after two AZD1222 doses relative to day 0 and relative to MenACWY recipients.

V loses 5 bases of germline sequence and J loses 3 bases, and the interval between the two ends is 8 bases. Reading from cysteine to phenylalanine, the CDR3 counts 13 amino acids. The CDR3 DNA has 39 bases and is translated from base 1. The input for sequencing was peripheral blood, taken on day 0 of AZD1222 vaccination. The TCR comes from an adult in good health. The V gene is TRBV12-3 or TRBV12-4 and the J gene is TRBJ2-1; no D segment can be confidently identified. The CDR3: CASSVALYNEQFF. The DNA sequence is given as TGTGCCAGCAGTGTTGCCCTCTACAATGAGCAGTTCTTC.